The 20 T cell receptor beta chains listed next were all sequenced from one sample in a study of blood T cells in healthy people across ages. With a J-beta primer mix and a sample-barcoded 5' primer, a second PCR ran about 7 to 11 cycles. One entry per CDR3 protein, called by TCRdb with MiXCR from the 5' RACE reads. The data show around 1,800,000 distinct CDR3 sequences, about two fifths seen once. What was sequenced was blood. These receptors were taken from a human donor in good health.

The gene calls are TRBV12-3 or TRBV12-4 and TRBJ1-6; D perhaps matches TRBD1 (6 bases). The CDR3 totals 14 residues. Deletions cut 10 bases from V and 10 bases from J, with 20 bases between. The CDR3 DNA reads as TGTGCCACCAGACAGGCGGGGCGCAACTCACCCCTCCACTTT. Translation: CATRQAGRNSPLHF.

This clonotype has more than one count but fewer than ten. V gene TRBV7-2 combines with J gene TRBJ2-5, with 10 bases that match TRBD1. The germline CDR1 and CDR2 sequences are SGHTA and FQGNSA. J was trimmed by 3 bases and V by 5 bases; bases with no gene match: 3. The CDR3 loop spans 14 amino acids. CDR3 DNA sequence: TGTGCCAGCAGCGTCGGGACAGGGGAAGAGACCCAGTACTTC. It translates to CASSVGTGEETQYF.

The chain links TRBV29-1 to TRBJ2-6, with 11 bases fitting TRBD2. V was clipped by 5 bases and J by 0 bases; unmatched bases: 9. The germline CDR1 and CDR2 sequences are SQVTM and ANQGSEA. This CDR3 comprises 18 residues. In DNA, the CDR3 is TGCAGCGTTTCGAAACTAGCGGGGGCGTTCTCTGGGGCCAACGTCCTGACTTTC. Amino acids: CSVSKLAGAFSGANVLTF.

This clonotype appeared a few times. The J gene is TRBJ2-1, the V gene TRBV4-1, with 8 nucleotides matching TRBD1. Germline CDR1 is MGHRA and CDR2 is YSYEKL. The CDR3 is made up of 17 amino acids. The ends lost 3 bases at V and 3 bases at J; junction bases unmatched: 10. The CDR3: CASSQGARGQGYNEQFF. The CDR3 DNA reads TGCGCCAGCAGCCAGGGGGCCCGAGGACAGGGCTACAATGAGCAGTTCTTC.

This clonotype was seen a few times. This chain connects TRBV4-3 to TRBJ1-2; D uncertain. Trimming stripped 5 bases from V and 3 bases from J, with 16 bases between. CDR3 length equals 15 residues. The V gene's germline CDR1 is LGHNA and CDR2 YSLEER. CDR3 loop: CASSEIHRIHYGYTF. The CDR3 region has the DNA TGCGCCAGCAGCGAAATTCACAGAATCCACTATGGCTACACCTTC.

The V gene is TRBV20-1, the J gene TRBJ1-4, with TRBD1 identical over 7 bases. Germline CDR1 and CDR2: DFQATT and SNEGSKA (reference sequence). The trim removed 1 base at V and 7 bases at J, leaving 3 bases unmatched. The CDR3 runs 13 residues. The CDR3 DNA reads TGCAGTGCTAGAGGACAGGGTACTGAAAAACTGTTTTTT. Amino acid sequence: CSARGQGTEKLFF.

This clonotype was recorded a few times. The chain combines TRBV12-3 or TRBV12-4 with TRBJ2-6; D is perhaps TRBD2 (6 bases). This CDR3 is built from 14 residues. Trimming left V 10 bases short and J 2 bases short, with 12 bases between. The CDR3 DNA is TGTGCCACCGGAGGAGGGGCTGGGGCCAACGTCCTGACTTTC. Its protein is CATGGGAGANVLTF.

This clonotype was counted a few times. This chain connects TRBV7-2 to TRBJ2-4; a weak D match, TRBD1 (6 bases). The J call is uncertain, as TRBJ2-7 better fits the DNA end. CDR3 length: 18 residues. CDR1 is SGHTA, CDR2 FQGNSA, per germline. The DNA for the CDR3 is TGTGCCAGCAGCTTAGCGCTGCCAGGGGTTATAGTAGAAGGCGAGCAGTACTTC. Translation gives CASSLALPGVIVEGEQYF.

The sample holds a few counts of this clonotype. The rearrangement links TRBV7-8 to TRBJ2-7; 8 positions match TRBD2. The CDR3 extends over 17 amino acids. In germline, CDR1 is SGHVS, CDR2 FQNEAQ. With 1 base clipped from V and 0 bases from J, the junction kept 8 bases outside the gene matches. CDR3 loop: CASSLELSGAPSYEQYF. CDR3 coding DNA: TGTGCCAGCAGCTTAGAGCTTAGCGGGGCGCCCTCCTACGAGCAGTACTTC. Complete variable domain (other parts from reference TRBV7-8 and TRBJ2-7): GAGVSQSPRYKVAKRGQDVALRCDPISGHVSLFWYQQALGQGPEFLTYFQNEAQLDKSGLPSDRFFAERPEGSVSTLKIQRTQQEDSAVYLCASSLELSGAPSYEQYFGPGTRLTVT.

The chain employs TRBV6-2 or TRBV6-3 and TRBJ2-5; D call uncertain. Trimming removed 6 bases from V and 4 bases from J, with 9 bases in between. Germline assignment: CDR1 MNHEY and CDR2 SVGEGT. The CDR3 loop spans 12 amino acids. The CDR3 bases are TGTGCCAGCAGAGGGCCGGGAGAGACCCAGTACTTC. Translation: CASRGPGETQYF.

This clonotype was found many times. The rearrangement joins TRBV6-5 to TRBJ2-7, with a tentative D call TRBD2 (5 bases). CDR3 size: 12 residues. Per the germline V gene, CDR1 is MNHEY and CDR2 is SVGAGI. The germline V and J ends were trimmed by 2 bases and 5 bases, with 7 bases remaining between them. The CDR3 is CASSYTGNEQYF. The CDR3 nucleotides read TGTGCCAGCAGTTACACGGGGAACGAGCAGTACTTC.

This chain links TRBV7-9 with TRBJ2-7; TRBD2 matches at 11 bases. The end of the DNA is better explained by TRBJ2-5, so the J call may be wrong. Germline loops: CDR1 SEHNR, CDR2 FQNEAQ (reference sequence). This CDR3 spans 15 amino acids. CDR3 in amino acids: CASSLTSGAKETQYF. The CDR3 region has the DNA TGTGCCAGCAGCTTGACTAGCGGGGCTAAAGAGACCCAGTACTTC.

Turning to this clonotype: A much larger clone is a single base away; this may be a read error. The V gene is TRBV2, the J gene TRBJ2-5; D gene ambiguous. Germline V lookup: CDR1 SNHLY, CDR2 FYNNEI. The CDR3 loop spans 13 amino acids. CDR3 region: CDSSKFLGETQYF. CDR3 bases: TGTGACAGCAGTAAGTTCTTAGGAGAGACCCAGTACTTC.

The V gene is TRBV9, the J gene TRBJ1-1; 9 bases line up with TRBD1. The junction had 15 bases not matched to a gene; V was cut back by 4 bases and J by 11 bases. The CDR3 contains 15 residues. In germline, CDR1 is SGDLS, CDR2 YYNGEE. The CDR3 DNA reads TGTGCCAGCAGCACCACCGGGACAGGGAGAGGTGGGGCTTTCTTT. It translates to CASSTTGTGRGGAFF.

The V call is TRBV4-3, the J call TRBJ2-1, with TRBD2 matching 7 bases. The CDR3 is made up of 20 amino acids. V shed 3 bases and J 0 bases; nucleotides not matched to a gene: 17. Germline V gene data show CDR1 as LGHNA and CDR2 as YSLEER. This CDR3 reads CASSQLLGTRGVSSYNEQFF. DNA of the CDR3: TGCGCCAGCAGCCAGTTATTAGGGACTCGGGGGGTTAGCTCCTACAATGAGCAGTTCTTC.

This clonotype was observed a handful of times. The chain is built from TRBV5-4 and TRBJ2-7; 13 bases align to TRBD2. The assigned J gene may be wrong: the sequence end matches TRBJ2-5 better. Germline V gives CDR1 SGHNT, CDR2 YYREEE (reference sequence). The CDR3 has 16 residues. The CDR3 coding sequence is TGTGCCAGCAGCATAGGGACTAGCGGGGCCCGGGAGACCCAGTACTTC. This gives the protein CASSIGTSGARETQYF.

This clonotype came up a few times. The chain recombines TRBV27 with TRBJ1-6, with D possibly matching TRBD1 (5 bases). This CDR3 has 14 residues. With 3 bases removed from V and 7 bases from J, the gap between germline ends came to 10 bases. Germline V lookup: CDR1 MNHEY, CDR2 SMNVEV (reference sequence). The CDR3 here is CASSFGTINSPLHF. The CDR3 DNA reads TGTGCCAGCAGTTTCGGGACTATAAATTCACCCCTCCACTTT.

In nucleotides, the CDR3 is TGCGCCAGCAGCCGCGGGCAGGGCGATCCCTACGAGCAGTACTTC. Translating gives CASSRGQGDPYEQYF. The chain joins TRBV4-3 to TRBJ2-7; D might be TRBD1 or TRBD2, each matching 5 bases. This CDR3 is 15 amino acids long. Germline loops: CDR1 LGHNA, CDR2 YSLEER. Deletions cut 4 bases from V and 2 bases from J, with 15 bases between.

The J gene is TRBJ2-1, the V gene TRBV11-2; D is unresolved. The germline V gene encodes CDR1 SGHAT and CDR2 FQNNGV. Trimming took 1 base from V and 6 from J, leaving 10 bases between them. The CDR3 is 14 residues long. The CDR3 DNA follows: TGTGCCAGCAGCTTAGTAGGCCCCTCCAATGAGCAGTTCTTC. This sequence encodes CASSLVGPSNEQFF.

This clonotype was found a few times. The chain carries TRBV7-8 and TRBJ2-5, with D hard to call. CDR1 is SGHVS, CDR2 FQNEAQ, per germline. The CDR3 has 12 amino acids. Trimming took off 8 bases at V and 1 base at J, with 8 bases between the two ends. The CDR3: CASARAQETQYF. In DNA, the CDR3 is TGTGCCAGCGCAAGGGCCCAAGAGACCCAGTACTTC.